This is a list of T cell receptor beta chains from one sample in a study of technical replicates of blood from several donors. Libraries were prepared by immunoSEQ multiplex PCR; TCRdb keeps only in-frame clonotypes and omits some of them. The sample lists some 70,000 clones, approximately 97% occurring once. Specimen: T cells isolated from PBMCs. The origin of the receptors is a human donor in good health. Each CDR3 is given with its conserved first and last residue. The order of the fields is CDR3 length, D gene, J gene, V gene, clone size, CDR3 DNA, CDR3 protein. The D gene is left open where the match is weak. Clone size is shown for a subset of rows, as once, few, many or a class of expanded clone.

13	.	TRBJ2-5	TRBV7-9	.	TGTGCCAGCAGCGCGGCGCAGTGGGAGACCCAGTACTTC	CASSAAQWETQYF
13	.	TRBJ1-1	TRBV6-4	once	TGTGCCAGCAGTTTCCGGTCGAACACTGAAGCTTTCTTT	CASSFRSNTEAFF
16	TRBD1	TRBJ1-1	TRBV27	.	TGTGCCAGCAGTCCCGGACAGGGGGGACAATTCGGTGAAGCTTTCTTT	CASSPGQGGQFGEAFF
12	.	TRBJ1-1	TRBV6-5	once	TGTGCCAGCAGTGACAGAGCCACTGAAGCTTTCTTT	CASSDRATEAFF
13	.	TRBJ1-2	TRBV6-5	.	TGTGCCAGCAGTTACAGGGGTATTGTCGACTACACCTTC	CASSYRGIVDYTF
17	.	TRBJ2-5	TRBV4-1	.	TGCGCCAGCAGCCAAGAGGGAGTGGGGATCTGGAAAGAGACCCAGTACTTC	CASSQEGVGIWKETQYF
15	.	TRBJ2-5	TRBV5-4	.	TGTGCCAGCAGCATCCGACAAATCAACCAAGAGACCCAGTACTTC	CASSIRQINQETQYF
14	TRBD1	TRBJ1-4	TRBV30	.	TGTGCCTGGAGTGTCGGAGGAGGGGGCGAAAAACTGTTTTTT	CAWSVGGGGEKLFF
18	TRBD2	TRBJ2-7	TRBV28	.	TGTGCCAGCAGCACCAAAGCGCTAGGGACTATCCGAACCTACGAGCAGTACTTC	CASSTKALGTIRTYEQYF
13	.	TRBJ2-7	TRBV27	once	TGTGCCAGCAGTTTCAATGGCCTGTACGAGCAGTACTTC	CASSFNGLYEQYF
15	.	TRBJ2-6	TRBV28	.	TGTGCCAGCAGTTTCCACTACTCTGGGGCCAACGTCCTGACTTTC	CASSFHYSGANVLTF
16	.	TRBJ1-1	TRBV6-1	.	TGTGCCAGCAGTGGGGGCAGGGGATGGTTGGACACTGAAGCTTTCTTT	CASSGGRGWLDTEAFF
15	.	TRBJ2-3	TRBV4-3	.	TGCGCCAGCAGCCAAGGTATAGGGAGCGCAGATACGCAGTATTTT	CASSQGIGSADTQYF
13	TRBD2	TRBJ2-3	TRBV10-3	.	TGTGCCATCTTGGCGGGAGGCACAGATACGCAGTATTTT	CAILAGGTDTQYF
16	TRBD2	TRBJ2-7	TRBV7-8	.	TGTGCCAGCAGCTTAAGAACTAGCGGGAGCATCTACGAGCAGTACTTC	CASSLRTSGSIYEQYF
17	.	TRBJ1-5	TRBV25-1	.	TGTGCCAGCAGTGGATTACATGCTTACTATAGCAATCAGCCCCAGCATTTT	CASSGLHAYYSNQPQHF
12	.	TRBJ2-7	TRBV2	.	TGTGCCAGCAGAGGGGGGGGGCTCGAGCAGTACTTC	CASRGGGLEQYF
12	.	TRBJ2-7	TRBV7-2	.	TGTGCCAGCAGCTTAGTCTCGACAGAGCAGTACTTC	CASSLVSTEQYF
16	TRBD1	TRBJ1-4	TRBV6-6	.	TGTGCCAGCAGTTACTCGATAGGGGACAGGACTGAAAAACTGTTTTTT	CASSYSIGDRTEKLFF
15	.	TRBJ1-2	TRBV9	.	TGTGCCAGCAGCGCACCTGGGACACCCAACTATGGCTACACCTTC	CASSAPGTPNYGYTF
14	TRBD1	TRBJ1-1	TRBV5-4	once	TGTGCCAGTAGCTACACAGGGGGGGGGACTGAAGCTTTCTTT	CASSYTGGGTEAFF
15	TRBD2	TRBJ2-1	TRBV5-1	.	TGCGCCAGCAGCTTGGTATTAGCGGGGCAAAATGAGCAGTTCTTC	CASSLVLAGQNEQFF
15	.	TRBJ2-7	TRBV19	.	TGTGCCAGTAGTATAAACCCGACATTCCCCTACGAGCAGTACTTC	CASSINPTFPYEQYF
15	.	TRBJ2-7	TRBV5-1	.	TGCGCCAGCAGCTGGTCGCGGGACTCGTCCTACGAGCAGTACTTC	CASSWSRDSSYEQYF
15	TRBD2	TRBJ2-2	TRBV5-4	.	TGTGCCAGCAGCCGGCCGGGACTACACACCGGGGAGCTGTTTTTT	CASSRPGLHTGELFF
14	TRBD1	TRBJ1-5	TRBV25-1	.	TGTGCCAGCAGTGACTCGGACAGGGATCAGCCCCAGCATTTT	CASSDSDRDQPQHF
16	TRBD2	TRBJ2-1	TRBV5-4	.	TGTGCCAGCAGCCCGGGAGGCGGGAGGAATGAGAATGAGCAGTTCTTC	CASSPGGGRNENEQFF
16	TRBD2	TRBJ2-3	TRBV10-1	once	TGCGCCAGCAGTGATTCCGGACTAGTTACGACAGATACGCAGTATTTT	CASSDSGLVTTDTQYF
14	TRBD1	TRBJ2-4	TRBV19	.	TGTGCCAGTATGGCCGGGGACAGGCTCGACATTCAGTACTTC	CASMAGDRLDIQYF
14	.	TRBJ1-4	TRBV7-8	once	TGTGCCAGCAGCTTAGTAGGACTCCATGAAAAACTGTTTTTT	CASSLVGLHEKLFF
13	.	TRBJ2-3	TRBV19	.	TGTGCCAGTAGTATAGGTACAGGGGATACGCAGTATTTT	CASSIGTGDTQYF
14	TRBD2	TRBJ2-7	TRBV7-8	.	TGTGCCAGCAGCTCGGGGACTAGCCTCTACGAGCAGTACTTC	CASSSGTSLYEQYF
15	.	TRBJ1-1	TRBV4-1	.	TGCGCCAGCAGCCAAGAAGGAGGGGATGGGACTGAAGCTTTCTTT	CASSQEGGDGTEAFF
17	TRBD1	TRBJ1-1	TRBV7-9	.	TGTGCCAGCAGCCCGAGAATAACAGGGGGAGCGAACACTGAAGCTTTCTTT	CASSPRITGGANTEAFF
13	TRBD1	TRBJ2-5	TRBV11-2	.	TGTGCCAGCAGCGGGGGACAGCAAGAGACCCAGTACTTC	CASSGGQQETQYF
13	.	TRBJ1-2	TRBV7-2	once	TGTGCCAGCAGCTTCTCAGCTAACTATGGCTACACCTTC	CASSFSANYGYTF
14	.	TRBJ1-1	TRBV19	.	TGTGCCAGTAGCCACACAGGATTGAACACTGAAGCTTTCTTT	CASSHTGLNTEAFF
12	.	TRBJ1-1	TRBV11-3	.	TGTGCCAGCAGCTTAAGGGGCACTGAAGCTTTCTTT	CASSLRGTEAFF
13	.	TRBJ1-1	TRBV28	.	TGTGCCAGCAGTCTGCGGGGGGGCACTGAAGCTTTCTTT	CASSLRGGTEAFF
17	.	TRBJ2-3	TRBV7-2	.	TGTGCCAGCAGCTTATCCCCCACTGGAGGGCGTACAGATACGCAGTATTTT	CASSLSPTGGRTDTQYF
14	TRBD2	TRBJ2-1	TRBV28	.	TGTGCCAGCAGTTTTCAGCGGGAGGTGAATGAGCAGTTCTTC	CASSFQREVNEQFF
14	.	TRBJ2-7	TRBV10-3	.	TGTGCCACCGCTACCCCGCTAGACTCCTACGAGCAGTACTTC	CATATPLDSYEQYF
14	TRBD1	TRBJ1-2	TRBV6-5	.	TGTGCCAGCAGTCAGACAGGGGGGTTCGATGGCTACACCTTC	CASSQTGGFDGYTF
12	.	TRBJ2-3	TRBV12-5	once	TGTGCTAGTGGAACAAGGGGGGATACGCAGTATTTT	CASGTRGDTQYF
13	.	TRBJ2-3	TRBV25-1	.	TGTGCCAGCAGGGACAGCATCACAGATACGCAGTATTTT	CASRDSITDTQYF
12	.	TRBJ1-2	TRBV29-1	.	TGCAGCGCTGGGACTGCTAACTATGGCTACACCTTC	CSAGTANYGYTF
16	.	TRBJ1-2	TRBV19	once	TGTGCCAGTAGTAAGCGATCGGCCGCCGGGGGATATGGCTACACCTTC	CASSKRSAAGGYGYTF